This T cell receptor beta chain appears in the sequencing data of a study of cytomegalovirus exposure and HLA in healthy donors. In regard to this clone: As yet, its antigen is unknown.

Germline V gives CDR1 GTSNPN, CDR2 SVGIG (reference sequence). After removal of 1 base from V and 4 bases from J, the junction contained 2 bases not matched to a gene. The CDR3 has 14 residues. Findings and limits, study-wide: Across all donors, roughly uniform sequencing depth was an assumption of the presence/absence analyses. For most subjects, TCR beta sequences were reported to predict HLA-A and HLA-B alleles with accuracy. According to an earlier analysis, most TCR beta V segments yielded productive rearrangements about 87% or about 30% of the time.

Primers included in the PCR were 60 Vbeta and 13 Jbeta primers. The assay was immunoSEQ multiplex PCR, and TCRdb's table has in-frame clones only and misses some. This sample has some 150,000 clones, with around 77% found just once. The chain is built from TRBV30 and TRBJ2-5; 11 bases match TRBD1. The receptor's source is a man younger than 45 in good health and CMV-seronegative. Sequencing was done on a sample of PBMCs. CDR3 amino acids: CAWSGGQGGETQYF. CDR3 coding DNA: TGTGCCTGGAGTGGGGGACAGGGGGGAGAGACCCAGTACTTC.